The count of the clone carrying this T cell receptor beta chain is one. Its cognate antigen is unknown. The sample comes from a study of Ad26.COV2.S vaccination and SARS-CoV-2 variants. Study-level results: Vaccinated and placebo-treated recipients had similar non-spike TCR breadth.

The protocol was immunoSEQ multiplex PCR, while the TCRdb copy is restricted to in-frame clones and leaves out a portion. This sample carries just over 350,000 clones, just over 90% of them seen once, and the ten largest clones take 3% to 4%. From germline, CDR1 is SNHLY and CDR2 FYNNEI. V dropped 4 bases and J dropped 6 bases, with 10 bases sitting between them. CDR3 size: 12 residues. The receptor's source is a human donor who had recovered from COVID-19. The sample in question was peripheral blood, obtained after recovery from COVID-19. The chain recombines TRBV2 with TRBJ2-7; the D is unclear. The CDR3 loop is CASSAPGREQYF. For the CDR3, the DNA is TGTGCCAGCAGTGCCCCAGGCCGCGAGCAGTACTTC.